The next 25 T cell receptor beta chains were all read from a single sample in a study of T cell responses to AZD1222 COVID-19 vaccine. TCRdb's table, derived via immunoSEQ multiplex PCR, lists solely in-frame clones and lacks some. The data contain approximately 80,000 clones, 85% to 90% of them singletons. Sequences were derived from peripheral blood, sampled on day 0 of AZD1222 vaccination. The receptors were sampled from an adult in good health.

This clone was picked up one time. This chain joins TRBV5-6 and TRBJ2-7; the D is unclear. CDR1 and CDR2 from the germline V gene are SGHDT and YYEEEE. CDR3 length: 11 residues. Trimming left V 0 bases short and J 2 bases short, with 0 bases between. The CDR3 DNA follows: TGTGCCAGCAGCTTGGCCTACGAGCAGTACTTC. This gives the protein CASSLAYEQYF.

This chain connects TRBV7-9 to TRBJ1-1; TRBD1 aligns across 7 bases. J was trimmed by 8 bases and V by 4 bases; bases with no gene match: 4. Germline CDR1 reads SEHNR; CDR2 reads FQNEAQ (reference sequence). The CDR3 has 12 residues. For the CDR3, the DNA is TGTGCCAGCAGCTATACGGACAGGGAAGCTTTCTTT. Encoded protein: CASSYTDREAFF.

Only one count was recorded for this clone. V is TRBV20-1 and J is TRBJ2-7; D is perhaps TRBD1 (5 bases). Per the germline V gene, CDR1 is DFQATT and CDR2 is SNEGSKA (reference sequence). This CDR3 spans 12 amino acids. V was pared by 3 bases and J by 3 bases, with 9 bases between. This chain's CDR3 is CSASKQDYEQYF. CDR3 DNA: TGCAGTGCTAGTAAACAGGACTACGAGCAGTACTTC.

The chain recombines TRBV28 with TRBJ2-7; D assignment may be TRBD1 or TRBD2 (5 bases each). From germline, CDR1 is MDHEN and CDR2 SYDVKM. Deletions cut 5 bases from V and 2 bases from J, with 16 bases between. There are 15 residues in the CDR3. The CDR3: CASSMGTRPTYEQYF. The CDR3 bases are TGTGCCAGCAGTATGGGGACGCGGCCTACCTACGAGCAGTACTTC.

V and J are TRBV4-2 and TRBJ2-1, with D tentatively TRBD2 (5 bases). Germline V lookup: CDR1 LGHNA, CDR2 YNFKEQ. V shed 4 bases and J shed 2 bases, with 12 bases lying between them. This CDR3 is 15 amino acids long. The chain's CDR3 is CASSRGAETYNEQFF. The CDR3 bases are TGTGCCAGCAGCCGGGGAGCGGAGACCTACAATGAGCAGTTCTTC.

V usage is TRBV27 and J usage is TRBJ2-1; no clear D gene. The CDR3 consists of 13 residues. Trimming cost V 3 bases and J 8 bases, with 11 bases left between them. Germline CDR1 and CDR2: MNHEY and SMNVEV (reference sequence). CDR3 nucleotide sequence: TGTGCCAGCAGTTTCCTCTCGTTGGATGAGCAGTTCTTC. Protein: CASSFLSLDEQFF.

The rearrangement uses TRBV29-1 and TRBJ2-4, with D possibly being TRBD1 or TRBD2 (6 bases each). Looked up from germline, CDR1 is SQVTM and CDR2 is ANQGSEA. There are 13 residues in the CDR3. Trimming left V 3 bases short and J 7 bases short, with 13 bases between. The CDR3 reads CSVEFQGRNIQYF. The CDR3 region has the DNA TGCAGCGTTGAGTTCCAGGGGAGGAACATTCAGTACTTC.

The chain links TRBV7-8 to TRBJ2-5; weak D call: TRBD2 (7 bases). The CDR3 sequence is 14 residues long. Germline-derived CDR1 and CDR2 are SGHVS and FQNEAQ. Trimming pared 6 bases from V and 4 bases from J, leaving 15 bases between. The chain's CDR3 is CASRTRGGLETQYF. CDR3 nucleotide sequence: TGTGCCAGCAGGACCCGCGGGGGCCTAGAGACCCAGTACTTC.

The chain employs TRBV5-4 and TRBJ1-2; 8 bases fit TRBD1. CDR3 length: 18 residues. Losses at the gene ends were 4 bases for V and 4 bases for J; bases not matched to a gene: 18. Germline V gives CDR1 SGHNT, CDR2 YYREEE (reference sequence). CDR3 nucleotides: TGTGCCAGCAGCCCCCGACAGGGGTCCGTAGCGCTCCCCTATGGCTACACCTTC. Translating gives CASSPRQGSVALPYGYTF.

This chain links TRBV5-6 with TRBJ2-3; 7 nucleotides match TRBD1. The junction had 6 bases not matched to a gene; V was cut back by 2 bases and J by 6 bases. The germline gives CDR1 SGHDT, CDR2 YYEEEE. The CDR3 totals 14 residues. CDR3 in DNA: TGTGCCAGCAGCTTATCAGGGGGTAGGGATACGCAGTATTTT. Its protein product is CASSLSGGRDTQYF.

The CDR3 DNA reads TGTGCCAGCAGGAGAGACATCGGGGCCCTCCACTTT. Its protein is CASRRDIGALHF. The V gene is TRBV7-9, the J gene TRBJ1-6; D gene unclear. This CDR3 is 12 amino acids long. The germline V gene has CDR1 SEHNR and CDR2 FQNEAQ (reference sequence). The V end was cut by 6 bases, the J end by 14 bases, with 14 bases between.

The chain uses TRBV6-1 and TRBJ1-1, with TRBD1 matching over 9 bases. V lost 7 bases to trimming and J lost 8 bases; unmatched junction nucleotides: 2. CDR1 is MNHNS and CDR2 is SASEGT in the germline V gene. The CDR3 totals 11 residues. The DNA for the CDR3 is TGTGCCAGCAACACAGGGGGCGAAGCTTTCTTT. It codes for CASNTGGEAFF.

This chain joins TRBV30 and TRBJ2-7, with D perhaps TRBD2 (6 bases). CDR3 length equals 14 residues. V dropped 2 bases and J dropped 2 bases, with 13 bases sitting between them. CDR1 is GTSNPN, CDR2 SVGIG, per germline (reference sequence). CDR3 amino acids: CAWSKGLLTYEQYF. In nucleotides, the CDR3 is TGTGCCTGGAGTAAGGGACTTTTAACCTACGAGCAGTACTTC.

V gene TRBV6-5 combines with J gene TRBJ2-7, with a possible D match to TRBD2 (8 bases). V was clipped by 6 bases and J by 7 bases, with 16 bases between them. The germline gives CDR1 MNHEY, CDR2 SVGAGI. CDR3 length: 13 amino acids. In DNA form, the CDR3 reads TGTGCCAGCAGGGTCATAGCGGGACAGGAGCAGTACTTC. It translates to CASRVIAGQEQYF.

J is TRBJ2-1 and V is TRBV2, with 8 bases that match TRBD1. The CDR3 length is 17 residues. Per the germline V gene, CDR1 is SNHLY and CDR2 is FYNNEI. J lost 0 bases, V lost 1 base, and 5 bases had no gene match. CDR3 in amino acids: CASSEETGESSYNEQFF. DNA of the CDR3: TGTGCCAGCAGTGAAGAGACAGGGGAAAGCTCCTACAATGAGCAGTTCTTC.

The chain employs TRBV28 and TRBJ2-3; possible D gene TRBD1, 6 bases. Trimming stripped 7 bases from V and 1 base from J, with 12 bases between. Germline CDR1 is MDHEN and CDR2 is SYDVKM. This CDR3 contains 14 residues. The CDR3 DNA follows: TGTGCCAGCATTTCAGGGGCGGGCACAGATACGCAGTATTTT. The encoded protein is CASISGAGTDTQYF.

This chain connects TRBV27 to TRBJ2-5; 9 bases are a match to TRBD1. The germline V gene encodes CDR1 MNHEY and CDR2 SMNVEV (reference sequence). This CDR3 is 15 amino acids long. V lost 5 bases to trimming and J lost 2 bases; unmatched junction nucleotides: 6. The CDR3, as DNA: TGTGCCAGCAGTAAACAGGGGGCGGGACAAGAGACCCAGTACTTC. It is translated as CASSKQGAGQETQYF.

This clone was seen a few times. The chain couples TRBV19 to TRBJ1-5, with 11 positions matching TRBD1. In germline, CDR1 is LNHDA, CDR2 SQIVND (reference sequence). Germline trimming cut 5 bases from V and 6 bases from J; bases unmatched to any gene: 3. The CDR3 contains 14 residues. CDR3 sequence reads: CASSGTGGPQPQHF. The CDR3 DNA reads TGTGCCAGTAGTGGGACAGGGGGACCTCAGCCCCAGCATTTT.

J is TRBJ2-3 and V is TRBV9; 8 nucleotides match TRBD2. The germline V gene encodes CDR1 SGDLS and CDR2 YYNGEE. The CDR3 spans 16 residues. V trimming: 3 bases; J trimming: 4 bases; junction bases outside the gene matches: 10. CDR3 loop: CASSGAGTSGADTQYF. DNA for the CDR3: TGTGCCAGCAGCGGGGCAGGGACTAGTGGGGCAGATACGCAGTATTTT.

The gene calls are TRBV12-5 and TRBJ2-3; D call uncertain. Germline CDR1 reads LGHNT; CDR2 reads FRNRAP. The germline V and J ends were trimmed by 1 base and 0 bases, with 2 bases remaining between them. CDR3 size: 13 residues. CDR3 in amino acids: CASGLESTDTQYF. CDR3 sequence (DNA): TGTGCTAGTGGTTTGGAGAGCACAGATACGCAGTATTTT. Together with reference TRBV12-5 and TRBJ2-3, the CDR3 gives the full variable domain: DARVTQTPRHKVTEMGQEVTMRCQPILGHNTVFWYRQTMMQGLELLAYFRNRAPLDDSGMPKDRFSAEMPDATLATLKIQPSEPRDSAVYFCASGLESTDTQYFGPGTRLTVL.

The V and J genes are TRBV6-5 and TRBJ2-7, with D possibly being TRBD2 (6 bases). The germline V gene encodes CDR1 MNHEY and CDR2 SVGAGI. Trimming removed 11 bases from V and 4 bases from J, with 21 bases in between. The CDR3 sequence is 14 residues long. In DNA, the CDR3 is TGTGCCTCGGAGGGGCCAACAAAGGGATACGAGCAGTACTTC. Protein: CASEGPTKGYEQYF.

This chain connects TRBV27 to TRBJ2-7; weak D call: TRBD2 (5 bases). The germline V and J ends were trimmed by 0 bases and 5 bases, with 14 bases remaining between them. This CDR3 comprises 15 residues. Germline CDR1 reads MNHEY; CDR2 reads SMNVEV (reference sequence). CDR3 sequence: CASSLSPPPGNEQYF. CDR3 coding DNA: TGTGCCAGCAGTTTATCGCCCCCACCGGGGAACGAGCAGTACTTC.

The V gene is TRBV9, the J gene TRBJ1-5, with unresolved D. Germline values: CDR1 SGDLS, CDR2 YYNGEE. V was clipped by 0 bases and J by 11 bases, with 15 bases between them. There are 14 residues in the CDR3. CDR3 amino acids: CASSVAGGSGTQHF. The CDR3 DNA sequence: TGTGCCAGCAGCGTAGCGGGTGGCTCGGGGACCCAGCATTTT.

The chain joins TRBV30 to TRBJ2-2; 10 nucleotides align to TRBD1. The CDR3 covers 15 residues. Losses at the gene ends were 7 bases for V and 5 bases for J; bases not matched to a gene: 10. CDR1 and CDR2 (germline): GTSNPN, SVGIG (reference sequence). In nucleotides, the CDR3 is TGTGCCTACCCACCGGGACAGGGGCTAACCGGGGAGCTGTTTTTT. It translates to CAYPPGQGLTGELFF.

This chain links TRBV10-3 with TRBJ2-1; D not resolved. Germline CDR1 ENHRY, CDR2 SYGVKD. This CDR3 has 12 residues. The V end was cut by 3 bases, the J end by 5 bases, with 5 bases between. The CDR3 DNA sequence: TGTGCCATCAGTGAAACCAACAATGAGCAGTTCTTC. Protein sequence: CAISETNNEQFF.